The clone carrying this TCR beta chain showed up many times. Its target is not known. Thyroid surgery was performed in patients who had received no treatment beforehand. These data belong to a study of metastatic and nonmetastatic thyroid tumors. Study as a whole: Patients with malignant and benign thyroid disease provided blood and tumor or nodule tissue, whose repertoires were compared. Study outcomes and limitations: Versus benign nodules, malignant thyroid tumors reportedly had significantly higher TCR beta diversity, in blood and tumor.

Original data processing: A distant-metastasis classifier for papillary thyroid cancer was built using CDR3 differences across clinicopathological groups. TCRdb re-called the PCR reads via MiXCR. TCRdb's processing, not the authors', yielded these V and J calls. The sample shows about 92,000 clones, 15% of them seen only once. The receptor's source is a female donor with papillary thyroid cancer or a benign thyroid nodule (not recorded which). Some clones in this sample may be carry-over from other donors' samples. The sequenced sample consisted of blood.

CDR3 amino acids: CASSSPGQGRDGYTF. In DNA form, the CDR3 reads TGCGCCAGCAGCTCCCCGGGACAGGGGAGGGATGGCTACACCTTC. This chain uses TRBV5-1 with TRBJ1-2, with TRBD1 matching 10 bases. Germline values: CDR1 SGHRS, CDR2 YFSETQ. V shed 3 bases, J shed 6 bases, and the junction held 8 bases outside the gene matches. There are 15 residues in the CDR3.